Listed here is a single T cell receptor beta chain. No antigen is known for it. This record comes from a study of shared clonotypes between healthy human individuals. About the study: Plates per donor: three CD4 naive, three CD4 memory, two CD8 naive, one CD8 memory. Regarding the study as a whole: It was the non-shared clonotypes that had lower generation probabilities than clonotypes shared by all four donors.

V trimming: 8 bases; J trimming: 5 bases; junction bases outside the gene matches: 17. The CDR3 is made up of 16 amino acids. Germline assignment: CDR1 SGHTA and CDR2 FQGNSA. Naive CD8 cells, CD45RO-negative and positively selected for CCR7, excluded terminally differentiated effector memory CD45RA+ cells. Clones were read by immunoSEQ multiplex PCR, and TCRdb kept only the in-frame ones, dropping some. Of roughly 850,000 clones listed, 95% to 97% are singletons. The rearrangement joins TRBV7-2 to TRBJ1-1, with 7 positions matching TRBD1. The specimen was naive CD8+ T cells sorted from blood. The receptor comes from a man aged 25-40 years in good health. The CDR3 DNA reads as TGTGCCAGCCGCATACCCCGGACAGGATTGAGGACTGAAGCTTTCTTT. This codes for CASRIPRTGLRTEAFF.